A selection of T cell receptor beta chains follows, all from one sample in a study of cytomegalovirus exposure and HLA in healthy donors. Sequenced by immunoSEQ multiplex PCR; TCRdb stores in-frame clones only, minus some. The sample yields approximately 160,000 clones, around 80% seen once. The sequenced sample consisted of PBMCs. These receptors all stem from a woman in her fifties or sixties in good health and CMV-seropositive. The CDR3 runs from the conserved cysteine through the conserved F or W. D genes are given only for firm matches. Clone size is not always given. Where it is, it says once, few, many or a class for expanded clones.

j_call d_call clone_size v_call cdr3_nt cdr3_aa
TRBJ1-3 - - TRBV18 TGTGCCAGCTCACCCTGGGGCAGGAGCTCTGGAAACACCATATATTTT CASSPWGRSSGNTIYF
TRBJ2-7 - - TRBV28 TGTGCCAGCAGACCCTCCCGGGACTCCTACGAGCAGTACTTC CASRPSRDSYEQYF
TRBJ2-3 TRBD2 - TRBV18 TGTGCCAGCTCACCAACGCTAGCGGGAGATGCAGATACGCAGTATTTT CASSPTLAGDADTQYF
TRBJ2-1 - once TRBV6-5 TGTGCCAGCAGTTACTCAGTGACTACCAATGAGCAGTTCTTC CASSYSVTTNEQFF
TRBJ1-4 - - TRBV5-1 TGCGCCAGCGGGCGCGCAACTAATGAAAAACTGTTTTTT CASGRATNEKLFF
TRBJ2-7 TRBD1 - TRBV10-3 TGTGCCATCAGTGCCCCCGGACAGGCGAGCTCCTACGAGCAGTACTTC CAISAPGQASSYEQYF
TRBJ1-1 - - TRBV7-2 TGTGCCAGCAGCTTAGCGAGGGTTTCTGAAGCTTTCTTT CASSLARVSEAFF
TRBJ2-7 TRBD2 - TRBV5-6 TGTGCCAGCAGCTTGGCTAGCGGCTCCTACGAGCAGTACTTC CASSLASGSYEQYF
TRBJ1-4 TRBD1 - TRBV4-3 TGCGCCAGCAGCCAAGATAGGAACAGGGGTATGTTTTTT CASSQDRNRGMFF
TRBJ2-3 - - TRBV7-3 TGTTCCAGCAGCTTAACGAGGGAGCCTAGCACAGATACGCAGTATTTT CSSSLTREPSTDTQYF
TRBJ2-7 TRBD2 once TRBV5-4 TGTGCCAGCAGCACAATAGCGGGGGCCTACGAGCAGTACTTC CASSTIAGAYEQYF